These 4 T cell receptor beta chains originate from one sample sequenced in a study of T cells after yellow fever vaccination. Each CDR3 protein is one row after TCRdb ran MiXCR on the 5' RACE reads. The table has approximately 260,000 distinct CDR3 sequences, 10% to 15% seen once. The sample was CD4+ T cells sorted from PBMCs, taken 45 days after the yellow fever booster vaccination. Every receptor here comes from a man younger than 40 who received the YFV17D yellow fever vaccine.

This clonotype was seen a few times. The chain joins TRBV3-1 to TRBJ2-3; 13 nucleotides agree with TRBD2. V gave up 4 bases and J gave up 10 bases; unmatched junction bases: 5. The CDR3 is 14 residues long. Germline CDR1 reads LGHDT; CDR2 reads YNNKEL (reference sequence). The CDR3 sequence is CASSLGLAGVPQYF. The CDR3 DNA sequence: TGTGCCAGCAGCCTAGGACTAGCGGGAGTTCCGCAGTATTTT.

Of note for this clonotype: At one end, the junction sequence differs from germline, possibly due to a read error. V usage is TRBV20-1 and J usage is TRBJ1-5; D is unclear. CDR1 and CDR2 from the germline V gene are DFQATT and SNEGSKA (reference sequence). This CDR3 region has 15 residues. CDR3 bases: TGCAGTGCTATTGTAGGACGGTATAGCAAACAGCCCCAGCATTTT. It is translated as CSAIVGRYSKQPQHF.

The rearrangement joins TRBV20-1 to TRBJ2-4; TRBD2 is a possible D gene (6 bases). V lost 1 base and J 8 bases, leaving 15 bases between the germline ends. This CDR3 region has 14 residues. Germline V CDR1 and CDR2: DFQATT, SNEGSKA (reference sequence). The CDR3 bases are TGCAGTGCTAGAGGGCCGGAGGGATGGGACATTCAGTACTTC. Protein sequence: CSARGPEGWDIQYF.

This chain uses TRBV12-3 or TRBV12-4 with TRBJ2-7; TRBD1 is a possible D gene (5 bases). V lost 6 bases to trimming and J lost 7 bases, with 13 bases between them. This CDR3 spans 12 amino acids. The CDR3 DNA reads TGTGCCAGCAGCCAGGGTCCCAGGGAGCAGTACTTC. It encodes CASSQGPREQYF.